The present T cell receptor (beta chain) was sequenced within a study of T-cell reconstitution after alpha-beta-depleted transplantation in children. Study-level findings and limits: High day-60 TCRbeta diversity in some patients came from surviving recipient T cells and thymic progenitors. It was newly produced T cells that mostly accounted for T-cell counts and diversity one year after transplant. Reportedly, alpha-beta T cells present about two months post-transplant originated from several hundred expanded clones of graft origin.

The germline V gene has CDR1 SGHRS and CDR2 YFSETQ. The ends lost 4 bases at V and 3 bases at J; junction bases unmatched: 9. The CDR3 extends over 16 amino acids. This clonotype showed up many times. Its target is not known. TCRbeta library preparation incorporated unique molecular identifiers. MiXCR, run by TCRdb on the PCR reads, gives a single entry per CDR3 protein. This sample has over 80,000 distinct CDR3 sequences, with under 25% found just once. This rearrangement joins TRBV5-1 to TRBJ2-2, with 7 positions matching TRBD1. This TCR was sampled from a boy under 10 years old with acute lymphoblastic leukemia, due to receive a stem cell transplant. The sequences come from PBMCs, collected before TCRalphabeta/CD19-depleted stem cell transplant. CDR3 amino acids: CASSAGVQGYTGELFF. The CDR3 DNA reads TGCGCCAGCAGCGCCGGAGTACAGGGGTACACCGGGGAGCTGTTTTTT. The whole variable domain, remainder taken from reference TRBV5-1 and TRBJ2-2, is KAGVTQTPRYLIKTRGQQVTLSCSPISGHRSVSWYQQTPGQGLQFLFEYFSETQRNKGNFPGRFSGRQFSNSRSEMNVSTLELGDSALYLCASSAGVQGYTGELFFGEGSRLTVL.